This T cell receptor (beta chain) came from a study of cytomegalovirus exposure and HLA in healthy donors (dated by TCRdb to the late 2010s). Background on the whole study: An earlier analysis of approximately 600 of the donors reported about 250 Gb of sequence data and about 100 million unique TCR beta sequences from approximately 180 million T cells. In a later analysis, previously published TCR beta repertoires from several hundred donors were re-analyzed and high-resolution HLA genotyping was added so that TCR occurrence patterns could be studied. The study used immunosequencing to profile the T cell repertoires of 600 to 850 subjects and linked those repertoires to cytomegalovirus serostatus. Roughly 300 gigabases of sequencing data and around 87 million unique TCR sequences were included in an early release covering several hundred HLA-typed donors. Both class I and class II loci were covered by HLA typing, at four-digit resolution. A separate validation cohort of approximately 130 different subjects was used in addition to the roughly 640-subject first cohort. Among about 370 genotyped donors of the cohort, an average of approximately 200,000 unique TCR beta nucleotide sequences was sequenced per donor, of which roughly 18% were non-productive. In a later genetic analysis, genome-wide SNP genotypes for about 65% of the roughly 670 donors were used, and that subset was treated as a discovery cohort. Of the roughly 400 genotyped donors, less than 90% were placed in the genetic ancestry cluster associated with self-reported Caucasian donors. Donor age, sex, ethnicity and CMV serostatus were collected together with the repertoire data. The study combined high-throughput TCR immunosequencing, statistical association of individual TCRs with disease status, and machine learning to predict cytomegalovirus infection status. Because of strong linkage in the cohort, a handful of DR-DQ haplotypes were treated as single units for association and clustering. The study was designed to test whether signatures of past pathogen exposure could be identified by cataloging public T cell receptors. An earlier analysis of some 600 of the donors applied high-throughput TCR beta sequencing to assess whether each TCR beta V gene segment acted as functional or pseudogenic. All discovery cohort repertoires had been generated using a single sequencing platform. Typing coverage differed by locus: A, B, C, DRB1 and DQB1 were typed in about 629-640 donors, DQA1 in 500 to 550, DPA1 in approximately 600, and DPB1 in roughly 450. Rather than using new phenotypic data, the later analysis identified candidate immune exposures from TCR beta sequences and from how often those sequences occurred across donors. What the research found in general, with its limitations: An earlier analysis of approximately 590 of the donors showed that most TCR beta V segments appeared in productive rearrangements either about 87% or about 30% of the time, which broadly matched IMGT annotations. In a later analysis, TCR association rates were found to vary across HLA loci, with the most associated TCRs seen for DRB1 alleles and the fewest for HLA-C alleles. The earlier analysis of 587 of the donors excluded some 15 rarely observed V segments, including chromosome 9 orphons, because counts were too low. Across donors, most TCR sequences were observed very rarely, whereas some public TCRs were present in many individuals. A few of the identified cytomegalovirus-associated TCR beta chains were confirmed in vitro to be specific for cytomegalovirus antigens. According to a later genetic analysis, donors in an Asian-associated ancestry cluster had fewer N-insertions in productive TCRs than the approximately 670-donor mean. In a later analysis, HLA-associated TCR beta chains were found to be more clonally expanded and to have lower generation probabilities than equally common non-associated chains. The sequencing pipeline was judged likely to have produced a cluster of highly shared sequence variants as a technical artifact. Specific HLA alleles were associated with 15,000 to 20,000 TCR beta sequences at a false discovery rate of 0.05 in a later analysis. Because HLA typing was missing for some donors at each locus, association tests included only the typed subset. Immune exposure information for the cohort was limited to CMV serostatus. A further reported finding was that TCR beta sequences accurately predicted the HLA-A and HLA-B alleles for most subjects in the first cohort. When HLA alleles, especially DR and DQ, strongly co-occurred, attributing TCR associations to individual alleles was difficult. According to a later analysis, parvovirus B19, influenza, CMV and Epstein-Barr virus appeared linked to several top co-occurrence clusters. An association between a missense DCLRE1C variant and V-gene and J-gene trimming of TCR beta chains was found in a later genetic analysis and replicated in an independent cohort. Cytomegalovirus status was reported to be diagnosed by the classifier with high specificity and sensitivity in both the original and validation cohorts. Some IMGT-functional V segments, including TRBV6-2 and TRBV6-3, could not be told apart with the 87-base-pair reads, so those segments were excluded. Roughly uniform sequencing depth across donors was assumed in presence/absence analyses, although this assumption may not hold. Correlated functional status among segregating V segments might be attributable to linkage disequilibrium, but an unknown experimental factor could not be ruled out. This cohort had only TCR beta chains sequenced, and the lack of alpha or paired-chain data limited which features could be detected. A total of about 150 TCR beta chains were listed by the study as associated with cytomegalovirus. The authors suggested that the approach could potentially be generalized to other disease states and immunological phenotypes. A later analysis found that most CMV-associated TCR beta chains appeared HLA-restricted, with HLA associations seemingly driven largely by CMV exposure.

The library was prepared using the immunoSEQ multiplex PCR assay. A mixture of 60 forward primers for TCR Vbeta segments and 13 reverse primers for TCR Jbeta segments was used in the multiplex PCR. The CDR3 region of rearranged TCR beta genes was amplified from genomic DNA by a multiplex PCR assay. On the Illumina HiSeq System, the amplified TCR beta libraries were sequenced as 87-base-pair reads. On the study's bioinformatics: A later analysis counted approximately 76 million unique TCR beta chains across the 600 to 850 repertoires, and roughly 10 million of these chains were shared by at least two donors. Raw reads were error-corrected and collapsed into unique sequences by a nearest-neighbor algorithm in which closely related sequences were merged to remove PCR and sequencing errors. Alignment of CDR3 sequences to IMGT reference sequences was used to assign V, D and J gene segments. Each retained sequence needed at least a six-nucleotide match to both a V gene segment and a J gene segment. A rearrangement counted as productive if the CDR3 had no stop codons and remained in frame with V and J, and every other rearrangement counted as non-productive. CDR3 was defined according to IMGT convention as the region running from the second conserved V-encoded cysteine to the conserved J-encoded phenylalanine. Sequences without an unambiguous match to a single V gene segment were excluded from the earlier analysis of almost 600 of the donors. In an earlier analysis of 587 of the donors, a V segment was called functional when productive rearrangements were above 56.7%, and segregating when the standard deviation between donors exceeded 5%. A statistical classification framework was built for diagnosing cytomegalovirus status from the catalog of TCR beta chain sequences. A later analysis assigned V and J genes by comparing TCR nucleotide sequences with IMGT/GENE-DB human TR gene sequences. The TCRdist pipeline was used in a later analysis to assign CDR3 sequences and most-parsimonious VDJ recombination scenarios. In a later analysis, each TCR beta chain was defined by its CDR3 amino acid sequence together with its V-gene family, and reads without a unique V-gene family were excluded. As a way to deal with suspected cross-contamination and a sequencing artifact, a later analysis dropped 450 to 600 nucleotide sequences that were highly shared and had low generation probability. A later analysis calculated a clonal expansion index for each public chain from normalized within-repertoire ranks of inferred template counts. Generation probabilities in a later analysis came from a VDJ recombination model fitted to out-of-frame rearrangements, and those results were checked against IGoR. In a later analysis, hypergeometric tests were used to score TCR-TCR, TCR-HLA and TCR-CMV co-occurrence, with a repertoire-size bias correction applied to TCR pairs. False discovery rates were estimated in a later analysis by permuting HLA or CMV assignments 20 times. In a later analysis, co-occurring TCRs were grouped using DBSCAN, and TCRdist sequence similarity was added for clustering within HLA-allele-positive subsets. For co-occurrence clustering, repertoires with fewer than 30,000 or more than 120,000 public chains were excluded, along with five repertoires with anomalous nucleotide sharing. TCRdb carries this immuneACCESS record with in-frame sequences only. Its versions omit some clonotypes, under half of them owing to an unresolved V gene in the studies checked, with the rest unexplained. V and J calls plus clone size are reproduced from that table; the DNA served to infer D and trimming. Counted in this sample were under 150,000 clones; around 86% of them appeared once. About 8.6% of the sample is held by the ten biggest clonotypes.

Note on this clone: The antigen it binds to is not known. No much larger clonotype is one base removed from it; base qualities were not supplied.

The junction shows trimming of 1 base on V and 0 bases on J, plus 7 bases between the germline ends. The CDR3 numbers 16 residues from cysteine through phenylalanine. The only DNA kept is the CDR3, 48 bases in frame from the first base. From the germline V gene, CDR1 is SGHVS and CDR2 is FNYEAQ. The cohort consisted of hundreds of healthy bone marrow donors. Cohort members were all nominally healthy when sampled, although unrecorded immune exposures were likely present. The donor was CMV seropositive and was included in the group of 250 to 300 seropositive cohort members. A peripheral blood sample was collected from each donor, and TCR beta sequencing was performed on peripheral blood mononuclear cells. Genomic DNA was extracted from the blood cell samples with the Qiagen DNeasy Blood Extraction Kit.

The receptor chain draws on TRBV7-6 and TRBJ2-6; no confident D gene assignment can be made. Sequenced input: PBMCs. This TCR was sampled from a woman aged 45-60 years in good health and CMV-seropositive. The nucleotides read TGTGCCAGCAGCTTAGACACCGTCTCTGGGGCCAACGTCCTGACTTTC. It encodes CASSLDTVSGANVLTF.